The 19 T cell receptor beta chains below come from one sample, sequenced in a study of CD8 T cells in Susac syndrome. Random hexamers were used to reverse transcribe an amount of roughly 0.5 to 1 ug RNA. TCRdb processed the immunoSEQ multiplex PCR reads anew with MiXCR; each CDR3 protein has one entry. The table records some 130,000 distinct CDR3 sequences, about 94% of them present only once. The sample was CD4+ T cells from PBMCs. Source of these receptors: a human donor with multiple sclerosis.

The chain links TRBV29-1 to TRBJ2-7; a possible D gene is TRBD1 (5 bases). The CDR3 is 13 residues long. Germline V gene sequence: CDR1 SQVTM, CDR2 ANQGSEA. V was pared by 6 bases and J by 2 bases, with 14 bases between. The CDR3 region is CSVVRDSTYEQYF. In nucleotides, the CDR3 is TGCAGCGTCGTCCGCGACAGCACCTACGAGCAGTACTTC.

The chain combines TRBV29-1 with TRBJ1-1; the D gene is possibly TRBD1 (5 bases). The V gene lost 6 bases and the J gene lost 4 bases, with 18 bases spanning the gap. The germline gives CDR1 SQVTM, CDR2 ANQGSEA. This CDR3 has 14 residues. The CDR3 spells CSVLTNGQGTEAFF. CDR3 nucleotide sequence: TGCAGCGTGCTAACCAACGGGCAGGGCACTGAAGCTTTCTTT.

The genes are TRBV3-1 and TRBJ1-2, with 9 bases matching TRBD1. V dropped 6 bases and J dropped 1; count of bases not matched to a gene: 6. The CDR3 spans 15 residues. The V gene's germline CDR1 is LGHDT and CDR2 YNNKEL (reference sequence). CDR3 residues: CASRRQGEDNYGYTF. The CDR3, as DNA: TGTGCCAGCAGGCGACAGGGGGAAGATAACTATGGCTACACCTTC. Full variable domain (remainder filled in from reference TRBV3-1 and TRBJ1-2): DTAVSQTPKYLVTQMGNDKSIKCEQNLGHDTMYWYKQDSKKFLKIMFSYNNKELIINETVPNRFSPKSPDKAHLNLHINSLELGDSAVYFCASRRQGEDNYGYTFGSGTRLTVV.

The chain links TRBV15 to TRBJ1-1; D might be TRBD1 (6 bases). The CDR3 spans 19 residues. Deletions cut 0 bases from V and 4 bases from J, with 24 bases between. Germline-derived CDR1 and CDR2 are LNHNV and YYDKDF (reference sequence). The DNA for the CDR3 is TGTGCCACCAGCAGAGAGGGGGGAAGACAGGATAGGTTTGGCACTGAAGCTTTCTTT. Its protein is CATSREGGRQDRFGTEAFF.

The gene calls are TRBV6-5 and TRBJ1-1, with 11 bases that match TRBD1. This CDR3 contains 14 residues. Germline-derived CDR1 and CDR2 are MNHEY and SVGAGI. The V gene end was trimmed by 5 bases and the J gene end by 5 bases; junction bases not matched to a gene: 4. The CDR3 bases are TGTGCCAGCAGTCCGGGACAGGGGGGAACTGAAGCTTTCTTT. Its translation is CASSPGQGGTEAFF.

J is TRBJ2-3 and V is TRBV3-1; 11 bases fit TRBD2. J was trimmed by 2 bases and V by 6 bases; bases with no gene match: 7. Per germline, CDR1 LGHDT and CDR2 YNNKEL (reference sequence). The CDR3 length is 16 residues. Here the CDR3 reads CASSPRLAGFTDTQYF. The CDR3 bases are TGTGCCAGCAGTCCGAGACTAGCGGGGTTCACAGATACGCAGTATTTT.

This chain connects TRBV9 to TRBJ2-2; D call uncertain. The CDR3 sequence is 16 residues long. Between the trimmed V and J ends, which lost 0 bases and 5 bases, there was a span of 14 bases. The germline V gene has CDR1 SGDLS and CDR2 YYNGEE. CDR3 DNA: TGTGCCAGCAGCGTAGGTAGTTTTGCCACTACCGGGGAGCTGTTTTTT. Residues: CASSVGSFATTGELFF.

The CDR3 here is CASRRAINLQETQYF. The CDR3 DNA follows: TGTGCCAGTCGGAGGGCAATCAACCTACAAGAGACCCAGTACTTC. The rearrangement links TRBV9 to TRBJ2-5; D is perhaps TRBD2 (6 bases). CDR1 and CDR2 from the germline V gene are SGDLS and YYNGEE. This CDR3 region has 15 residues. Trimming pared 8 bases from V and 2 bases from J, leaving 19 bases between. The full variable domain, with the rest looked up from reference TRBV9 and TRBJ2-5, is DSGVTQTPKHLITATGQRVTLRCSPRSGDLSVYWYQQSLDQGLQFLIQYYNGEERAKGNILERFSAQQFPDLHSELNLSSLELGDSALYFCASRRAINLQETQYFGPGTRLLVL.

The chain links TRBV7-8 to TRBJ2-1, with D possibly called TRBD1 or TRBD2 (5 bases each). The CDR3 is 14 residues long. V dropped 0 bases and J dropped 10 bases, with 13 bases sitting between them. Germline V gene sequence: CDR1 SGHVS, CDR2 FQNEAQ. CDR3 amino acids: CASSLALGPQEQFF. The CDR3 nucleotides are TGTGCCAGCAGCTTAGCGCTGGGACCACAAGAGCAGTTCTTC.

This sequence joins TRBV12-3 or TRBV12-4 and TRBJ1-2; the D gene is possibly TRBD1 (6 bases). This CDR3 region has 14 residues. Trimming stripped 4 bases from V and 3 bases from J, with 12 bases between. The CDR3 sequence: CASSSDSLHYGYTF. CDR3 nucleotide sequence: TGTGCCAGCAGTTCGGACAGCTTACACTATGGCTACACCTTC.

This rearrangement joins TRBV7-2 to TRBJ2-7; D uncertain. The V gene lost 6 bases and the J gene lost 0 bases, with 15 bases spanning the gap. Germline-derived CDR1 and CDR2 are SGHTA and FQGNSA. The CDR3 consists of 15 residues. CDR3 in amino acids: CASRVEQSNSYEQYF. The DNA for the CDR3 is TGTGCCAGCAGGGTCGAACAGTCCAACTCCTACGAGCAGTACTTC.

In its sample, this clonotype was seen once. The V gene is TRBV9, the J gene TRBJ1-3; no clear D gene. Germline V gene data show CDR1 as SGDLS and CDR2 as YYNGEE. Deletions cut 4 bases from V and 4 bases from J, with 21 bases between. This CDR3 is built from 17 residues. The CDR3 spells CASSPTEGAVVGNTIYF. The CDR3 nucleotides are TGTGCCAGCAGCCCGACGGAGGGTGCCGTTGTGGGAAACACCATATATTTT.

J is TRBJ2-3 and V is TRBV6-2 or TRBV6-3; no reliable D call. The length of the CDR3 is 15 residues. CDR1 is MNHEY, CDR2 SVGEGT, per germline. V was cut by 0 bases and J by 2 bases, with 9 bases left in between. CDR3 region: CASSYSGIPTDTQYF. CDR3 bases: TGTGCCAGCAGTTACTCGGGGATCCCCACAGATACGCAGTATTTT.

V and J are TRBV2 and TRBJ1-1; D gene uncertain. The CDR3 totals 13 residues. Germline V gene sequence: CDR1 SNHLY, CDR2 FYNNEI. With 5 bases removed from V and 6 bases from J, the gap between germline ends came to 13 bases. This CDR3 is CASSNTRVSEAFF. The DNA of the CDR3 is TGTGCCAGCAGTAACACAAGAGTTTCTGAAGCTTTCTTT.

V gene TRBV3-1 combines with J gene TRBJ2-7, with D maybe TRBD1 (5 bases). The CDR3 covers 14 residues. Trimming stripped 0 bases from V and 4 bases from J, with 10 bases between. Germline V gene lookup returns CDR1 LGHDT and CDR2 YNNKEL (reference sequence). The CDR3 DNA sequence: TGTGCCAGCAGCCAAGATATCCAGGGTTACGAGCAGTACTTC. As protein: CASSQDIQGYEQYF.

J is TRBJ2-3 and V is TRBV5-1; 10 bases are shared with TRBD2. Unmatched junction bases numbered 4, after V lost 1 base and J lost 5 bases. The length of the CDR3 is 15 residues. Per germline, CDR1 SGHRS and CDR2 YFSETQ. The CDR3 sequence: CASSLLAGGQDTQYF. Written as DNA, the CDR3 is TGCGCCAGCAGCTTGTTAGCGGGGGGCCAAGATACGCAGTATTTT.

For the CDR3, the DNA is TGCAGCGCCCTGGTGGGGGCCAAAAACATTCAGTACTTC. As protein: CSALVGAKNIQYF. V gene TRBV29-1 combines with J gene TRBJ2-4; D not certain. The CDR3 is 13 amino acids. Germline assignment: CDR1 SQVTM and CDR2 ANQGSEA. Trimming took off 7 bases at V and 1 base at J, with 11 bases between the two ends.

The chain carries TRBV27 and TRBJ1-4; D unclear. This CDR3 comprises 15 residues. V was cut by 6 bases and J by 3 bases, with 14 bases left in between. Germline V gene lookup returns CDR1 MNHEY and CDR2 SMNVEV (reference sequence). The CDR3 sequence: CASSGPGRANEKLFF. The CDR3, as DNA: TGTGCCAGCAGCGGACCGGGCCGAGCTAATGAAAAACTGTTTTTT.

The gene calls are TRBV12-3 or TRBV12-4 and TRBJ2-1, with D possibly being TRBD2 (6 bases). Deletions cut 6 bases from V and 9 bases from J, with 18 bases between. The CDR3 length is 14 residues. The CDR3 protein is CASSPIRLEGEQFF. The CDR3 coding sequence is TGTGCCAGCAGCCCCATCAGGTTGGAGGGTGAGCAGTTCTTC.